Each of the 14 T cell receptor beta chains below was sequenced from the same sample in a study of monozygotic twins with inflammatory bowel disease (dated 2019 in TCRdb). The method was 5' RACE. The run used an Illumina HiSeq 2500. TCRdb reprocessed the reads, reporting each CDR3 protein sequence once and no DNA. This sample's table carries around 150,000 distinct CDR3 sequences. Of the sample, roughly 2.4% falls within the top ten clones. Sequencing was performed on blood. These receptors were collected from a human donor with ulcerative colitis or Crohn's disease, or a healthy co-twin of an affected twin (not recorded which).

The rearrangement links TRBV19 to TRBJ1-1. The length of the CDR3 is 16 residues. Germline CDR1 LNHDA, CDR2 SQIVND (reference sequence). The CDR3 sequence is CASTTKISAQNTEAFF.

This chain links TRBV20-1 with TRBJ2-7; TCRdb gives TRBD2 as the D gene, but with no DNA this cannot be confirmed. Germline V CDR1 and CDR2: DFQATT, SNEGSKA (reference sequence). This CDR3 has 13 residues. CDR3 amino acids: CSATPWRADEQYF.

The chain couples TRBV15 to TRBJ2-1. There are 15 residues in the CDR3. Germline values: CDR1 LNHNV, CDR2 YYDKDF (reference sequence). The CDR3: CATSRDMGRYNEQFF.

The rearrangement uses TRBV3-1 and TRBJ2-7. There are 14 residues in the CDR3. CDR1 and CDR2 (germline): LGHDT, YNNKEL (reference sequence). The CDR3 loop reads CASSQDLNSYEQYF.

The chain combines TRBV3-1 with TRBJ2-1; as DNA is missing, the TRBD1 call by TCRdb cannot be tested. Germline loops: CDR1 LGHDT, CDR2 YNNKEL (reference sequence). The CDR3 consists of 13 residues. CDR3 loop: CASSWDHYNEQFF.

The chain is built from TRBV12-3 or TRBV12-4 and TRBJ1-1; TCRdb lists TRBD1, though no DNA is available to test this call. The CDR3 runs to 14 residues. CDR3 protein: CASSWTLGGPEAFF.

The V gene is TRBV28, the J gene TRBJ1-2. CDR3 size: 17 residues. Germline V gene lookup returns CDR1 MDHEN and CDR2 SYDVKM. The CDR3 sequence is CASSLGLKRGGNYGYTF.

This chain uses TRBV6-5 with TRBJ2-7. Germline V gene data show CDR1 as MNHEY and CDR2 as SVGAGI. The CDR3 is made up of 13 amino acids. This chain's CDR3 is CASSYSNRGEQYF.

This sequence joins TRBV5-1 and TRBJ2-7. CDR3 length: 14 amino acids. Germline CDR1 SGHRS, CDR2 YFSETQ. The CDR3 loop reads CASSPEEISYEQYF.

The J gene is TRBJ2-2, the V gene TRBV5-1; TCRdb designates TRBD2, a call that cannot be tested without DNA. The CDR3 has 15 residues. Germline V gene sequence: CDR1 SGHRS, CDR2 YFSETQ. The CDR3 sequence: CASSTATAWTGELFF.

The chain links TRBV2 to TRBJ2-1; TCRdb calls TRBD1, which cannot be checked without DNA. Germline V lookup: CDR1 SNHLY, CDR2 FYNNEI. The length of the CDR3 is 14 residues. The CDR3 region is CASLRGVSYNEQFF.

The rearrangement uses TRBV5-1 and TRBJ1-1; the TRBD1 assignment by TCRdb is unverifiable without DNA. The CDR3 loop spans 13 amino acids. The germline CDR1 and CDR2 sequences are SGHRS and YFSETQ. The CDR3 region is CASSFGGNTEAFF. Supplemented by reference TRBV5-1 and TRBJ1-1, the full variable domain reads KAGVTQTPRYLIKTRGQQVTLSCSPISGHRSVSWYQQTPGQGLQFLFEYFSETQRNKGNFPGRFSGRQFSNSRSEMNVSTLELGDSALYLCASSFGGNTEAFFGQGTRLTVV.

The J gene is TRBJ2-5, the V gene TRBV7-8; TCRdb gives TRBD2 as the D gene, but with no DNA this cannot be confirmed. Germline V gene data show CDR1 as SGHVS and CDR2 as FQNEAQ. The CDR3 length is 17 residues. The chain's CDR3 is CALRLSGGGSYQETQYF.

This CDR3 reads CASSLSSRDTDTQYF. The chain is built from TRBV11-2 and TRBJ2-3; lacking DNA, the TRBD2 call made by TCRdb goes unchecked. This CDR3 region has 15 residues. Germline CDR1 and CDR2: SGHAT and FQNNGV.